The text below deals with one TCR beta chain. What it binds is not known. This CDR3 is built from 16 residues. Germline V CDR1 and CDR2: SGHRS, YFSETQ. The V segment lost 4 bases and the J segment 5 bases; nucleotides outside the gene matches: 6. This sample is drawn from a study of vaccination effects on CD4 cells after COVID-19. Study-wide results and limits: Cross-reactivity toward common cold coronaviruses was confined to only 1 of 255 vaccine-induced clones in healthy vaccinees. Clones from infection and from vaccination both contracted markedly late after vaccination.

Sequencing followed a ViraFEST assay step that expanded antigen-specific CD4+ T cells with viral peptide pools. The authors isolated CD4+ T cells after around 10 days of culture. Vaccine recipients, nucleocapsid antibody negative, had no prior SARS-CoV-2 infection. The repertoire was sequenced with immunoSEQ multiplex PCR; TCRdb's copy has only in-frame clones and lacks some. The table lists under 80,000 clones, around 78% of them singletons. This clonotype originated in a human donor who received a COVID-19 vaccine. Sequencing was performed on CD4+ T cells from PBMCs cultured with SARS-CoV-2 spike peptides, taken before COVID-19 vaccination. The chain couples TRBV5-1 to TRBJ2-3; the match to TRBD2 covers 14 bases. The CDR3: CASSRTGTSGGDTQYF. CDR3 coding DNA: TGCGCCAGCAGCAGAACGGGGACTAGCGGGGGAGATACGCAGTATTTT.